This paragraph reports one TCR beta chain. Its antigen is still unknown. This record comes from a study of CXCR3-negative and CXCR3-positive naive CD8 T cells. Looking at the study overall: Cumulative TRB read yield was about 140 million, averaging about 1.5 +/- 0.3 million per library. Study outcomes and limitations: CXCR3-positive naive cells carried more hydrophobic TRB CDR3s than CXCR3-negative ones.

UMI-labeled 5' RACE yielded the TRB cDNA libraries. TCRdb processed the 5' RACE reads again and assigns one entry to each CDR3 protein, with no DNA. The sample totals about 90,000 distinct CDR3 sequences. Looked up from germline, CDR1 is SGDLS and CDR2 is YYNGEE. This CDR3 has 16 amino acids. Researchers sorted some 270,000 cells of each CD8+ T cell subset in triplicate. The CD45RO-CCR7+CD27+CD95- phenotype denoted naive CD8+ T cells. The sequenced sample was naive CXCR3- CD8+ T cells from blood. Subset denoted: CD45RO-CCR7+CD27+CD95- naive CD8+ T cells lacking CXCR3 (TNR3-). The TCR originated in a human donor in good health. Some clones in this sample may be carry-over from other donors' samples. The chain uses TRBV9 and TRBJ2-1; TCRdb's D call of TRBD2 is untestable without DNA. This chain's CDR3 is CASSVEGRGSYNEQFF.